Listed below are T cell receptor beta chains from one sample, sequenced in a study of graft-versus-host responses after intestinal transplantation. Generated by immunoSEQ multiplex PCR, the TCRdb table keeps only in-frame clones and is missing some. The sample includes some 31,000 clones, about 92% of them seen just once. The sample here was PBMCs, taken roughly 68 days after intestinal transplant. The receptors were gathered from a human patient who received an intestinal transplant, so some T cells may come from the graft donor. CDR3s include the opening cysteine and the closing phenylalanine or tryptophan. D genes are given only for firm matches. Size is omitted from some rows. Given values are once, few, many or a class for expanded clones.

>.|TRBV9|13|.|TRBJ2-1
CASSGSRDNEQFF
TGTGCCAGCAGCGGGTCGAGAGACAATGAGCAGTTCTTC
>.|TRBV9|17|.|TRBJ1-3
CASSVEVHRAFENTIYF
TGTGCCAGCAGTGTAGAGGTTCACAGGGCATTCGAAAACACCATATATTTT
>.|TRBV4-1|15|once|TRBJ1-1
CASSQDQSLNTEAFF
TGCGCCAGCAGCCAAGATCAGAGTTTGAACACTGAAGCTTTCTTT
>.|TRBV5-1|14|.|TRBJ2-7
CASSLGRGVHEQYF
TGCGCCAGCAGCTTGGGCAGGGGGGTCCACGAGCAGTACTTC
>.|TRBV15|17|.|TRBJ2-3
CATSRSSGESLLDTQYF
TGTGCCACCAGCAGATCTTCCGGCGAGTCCCTTTTGGATACGCAGTATTTT
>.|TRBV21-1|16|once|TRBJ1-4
CASSKALSETNEKLFF
TGTGCCAGCAGCAAAGCGCTTTCTGAGACTAATGAAAAACTGTTTTTT
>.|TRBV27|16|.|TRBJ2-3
CASGGPLRDGTDTQYF
TGTGCCAGCGGGGGACCTTTGAGGGATGGCACAGATACGCAGTATTTT
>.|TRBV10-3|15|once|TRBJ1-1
CAISESMRGLPEAFF
TGTGCCATCAGTGAGTCGATGCGGGGTTTACCTGAAGCTTTCTTT
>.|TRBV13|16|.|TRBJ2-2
CASSYQPGEGTGELFF
TGTGCCAGCAGCTATCAGCCGGGCGAGGGCACCGGGGAGCTGTTTTTT
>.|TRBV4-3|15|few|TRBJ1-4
CASSDAGSGNEKLFF
TGCGCCAGCAGCGACGCAGGGTCAGGTAATGAAAAACTGTTTTTT
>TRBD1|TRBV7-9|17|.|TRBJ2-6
CASNPHRDSSGANVLTF
TGTGCCAGCAACCCGCACCGGGACAGTTCTGGGGCCAACGTCCTGACTTTC
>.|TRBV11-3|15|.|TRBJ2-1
CASSLPIGLDNEQFF
TGTGCCAGCAGCTTACCTATAGGGTTGGATAATGAGCAGTTCTTC
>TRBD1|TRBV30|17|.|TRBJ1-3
CAWSPPGQGAYGNTIYF
TGTGCCTGGAGTCCACCGGGACAGGGGGCGTATGGAAACACCATATATTTT
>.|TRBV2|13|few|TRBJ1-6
CASRDIHNSPLHF
TGTGCCAGCAGGGACATCCATAATTCACCCCTCCACTTT
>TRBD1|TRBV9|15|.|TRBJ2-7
CASSPMGQGLGEQYF
TGTGCCAGCAGCCCTATGGGACAGGGCCTTGGCGAGCAGTACTTC
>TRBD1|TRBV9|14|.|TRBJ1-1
CASSVSGTVPEAFF
TGTGCCAGCAGCGTATCTGGGACAGTGCCTGAAGCTTTCTTT
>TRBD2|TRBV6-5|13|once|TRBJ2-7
CASGSGSHYEQYF
TGTGCCAGCGGTAGCGGGAGCCACTACGAGCAGTACTTC
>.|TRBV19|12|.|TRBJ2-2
CASSWGTGELFF
TGTGCCAGTAGCTGGGGGACCGGGGAGCTGTTTTTT
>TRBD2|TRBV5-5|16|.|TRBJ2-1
CASSARERGGYNEQFF
TGTGCCAGCAGCGCCCGAGAGCGGGGGGGATACAATGAGCAGTTCTTC
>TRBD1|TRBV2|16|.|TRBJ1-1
CASSEYARGRETEAFF
TGTGCCAGCAGTGAATATGCGAGGGGGCGAGAGACTGAAGCTTTCTTT
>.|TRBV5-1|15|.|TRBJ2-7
CASSLGAISSYEQYF
TGCGCCAGCAGCTTAGGGGCTATTAGCTCCTACGAGCAGTACTTC
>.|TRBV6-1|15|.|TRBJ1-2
CASSEWQSANYGYTF
TGTGCCAGCAGTGAATGGCAGAGTGCTAACTATGGCTACACCTTC
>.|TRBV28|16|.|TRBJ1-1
CASSFAAGGSALVAFF
TGTGCCAGCAGTTTTGCGGCAGGAGGCTCGGCATTAGTAGCTTTCTTT
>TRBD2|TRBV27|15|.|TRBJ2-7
CASSFMGTGGYEQYF
TGTGCCAGCAGCTTCATGGGTACGGGGGGCTACGAGCAGTACTTC
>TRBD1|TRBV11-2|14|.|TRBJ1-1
CASSSGQGFTEAFF
TGTGCCAGCAGCTCCGGACAGGGTTTCACTGAAGCTTTCTTT
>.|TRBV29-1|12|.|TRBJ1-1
CSVESGTTEAFF
TGCAGCGTTGAATCAGGGACCACTGAAGCTTTCTTT
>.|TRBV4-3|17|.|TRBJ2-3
CASSQVEAAPSTDTQYF
TGCGCCAGCAGCCAAGTGGAGGCGGCTCCTAGCACAGATACGCAGTATTTT
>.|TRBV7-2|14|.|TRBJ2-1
CASSLGRGYNEQFF
TGTGCCAGCAGCTTAGGAAGGGGCTACAATGAGCAGTTCTTC
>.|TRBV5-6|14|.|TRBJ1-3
CASSLASGGNTIYF
TGTGCCAGCAGCTTGGCATCGGGTGGAAACACCATATATTTT
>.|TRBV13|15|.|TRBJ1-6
CASSLGTGNNSPLHF
TGTGCCAGCAGCTTAGGGACAGGCAATAATTCACCCCTCCACTTT
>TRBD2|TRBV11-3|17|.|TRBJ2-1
CASSLDGLTSGKDEQFF
TGTGCCAGCAGCTTAGATGGGTTAACTAGCGGCAAGGATGAGCAGTTCTTC
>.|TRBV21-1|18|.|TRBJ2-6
CASSFPRVRKAGANVLTF
TGTGCCAGCAGCTTCCCCAGGGTTCGGAAAGCAGGGGCCAACGTCCTGACTTTC
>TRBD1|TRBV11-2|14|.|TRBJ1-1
CASSFRGDRVRAFF
TGTGCCAGCAGCTTTCGGGGCGACAGGGTAAGAGCTTTCTTT
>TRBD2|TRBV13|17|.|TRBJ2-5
CASSFFGLAVGVETQYF
TGTGCCAGCAGCTTTTTCGGACTAGCGGTCGGGGTAGAGACCCAGTACTTC
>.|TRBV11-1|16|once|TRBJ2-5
CASSLSVVLGQETQYF
TGTGCCAGCAGCTTATCGGTAGTTCTCGGTCAAGAGACCCAGTACTTC